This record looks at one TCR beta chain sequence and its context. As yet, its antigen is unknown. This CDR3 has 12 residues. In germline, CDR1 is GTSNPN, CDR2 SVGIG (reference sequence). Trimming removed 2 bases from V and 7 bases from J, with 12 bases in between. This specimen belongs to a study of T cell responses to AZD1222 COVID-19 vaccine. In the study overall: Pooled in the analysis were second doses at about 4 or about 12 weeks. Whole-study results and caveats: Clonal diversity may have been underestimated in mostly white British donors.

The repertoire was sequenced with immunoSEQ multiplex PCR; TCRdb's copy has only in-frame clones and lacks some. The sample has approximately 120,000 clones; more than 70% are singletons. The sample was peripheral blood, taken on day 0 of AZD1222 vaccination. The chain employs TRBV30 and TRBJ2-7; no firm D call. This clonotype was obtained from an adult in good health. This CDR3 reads CAWSLRIGEQYF. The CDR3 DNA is TGTGCCTGGAGTCTTCGCATTGGGGAGCAGTACTTC.